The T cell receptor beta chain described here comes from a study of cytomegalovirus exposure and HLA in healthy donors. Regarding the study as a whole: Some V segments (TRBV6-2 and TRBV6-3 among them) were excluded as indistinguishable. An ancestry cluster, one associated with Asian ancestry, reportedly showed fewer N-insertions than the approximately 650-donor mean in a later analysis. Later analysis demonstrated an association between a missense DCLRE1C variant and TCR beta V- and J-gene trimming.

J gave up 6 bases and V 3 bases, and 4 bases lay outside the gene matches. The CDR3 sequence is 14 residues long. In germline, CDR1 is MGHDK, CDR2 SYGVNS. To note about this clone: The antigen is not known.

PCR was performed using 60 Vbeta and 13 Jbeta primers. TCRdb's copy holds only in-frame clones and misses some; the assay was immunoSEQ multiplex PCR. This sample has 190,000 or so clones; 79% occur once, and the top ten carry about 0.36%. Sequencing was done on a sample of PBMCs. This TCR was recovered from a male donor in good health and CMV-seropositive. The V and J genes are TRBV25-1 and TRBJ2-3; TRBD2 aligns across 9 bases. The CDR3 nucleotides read TGTGCCAGCAGTGACAGCGGGAGGATGGATACGCAGTATTTT. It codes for CASSDSGRMDTQYF.